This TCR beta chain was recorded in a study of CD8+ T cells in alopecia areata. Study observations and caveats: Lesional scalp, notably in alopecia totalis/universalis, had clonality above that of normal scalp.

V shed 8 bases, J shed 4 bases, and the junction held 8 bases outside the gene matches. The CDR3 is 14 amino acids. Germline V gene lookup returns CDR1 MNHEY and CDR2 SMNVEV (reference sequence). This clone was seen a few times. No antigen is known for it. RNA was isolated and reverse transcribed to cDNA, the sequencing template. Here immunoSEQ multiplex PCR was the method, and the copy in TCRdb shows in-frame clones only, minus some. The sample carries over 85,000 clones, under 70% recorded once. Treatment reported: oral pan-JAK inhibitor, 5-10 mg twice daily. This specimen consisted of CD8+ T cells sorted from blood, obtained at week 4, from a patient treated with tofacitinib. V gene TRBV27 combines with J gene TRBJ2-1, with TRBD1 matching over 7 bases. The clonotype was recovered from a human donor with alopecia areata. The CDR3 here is CASCTGTAYNEQFF. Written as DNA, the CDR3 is TGTGCCAGCTGCACCGGGACAGCATACAATGAGCAGTTCTTC.